These 16 T cell receptor beta chains were sequenced from one sample in a study of blood T cells in healthy people across ages. With a J-beta primer mix and a sample-barcoded 5' primer, a second PCR ran about 7 to 12 cycles. TCRdb fed the 5' RACE reads into MiXCR, producing one record per CDR3 protein. Of about 1.1 million distinct CDR3 sequences in the sample, around two fifths are singletons; the top ten hold around 13%. Sequenced: blood. The receptors shown here come from a man between 18 and 35 years old in good health.

The CDR3 DNA is TGTGCCAGCAGCTTAGGCCTCCTAGGAGCGGGGATTACCAATGAGCAGTACTTC. Its translation is CASSLGLLGAGITNEQYF. The V call is TRBV7-6, the J call TRBJ2-1, with 7 positions matching TRBD2. TRBJ2-7 explains the end of the DNA better; the J call may be wrong. The CDR3 has 18 amino acids. The germline gives CDR1 SGHVS, CDR2 FNYEAQ.

This clonotype was detected only a few times. The V call is TRBV9, the J call TRBJ2-1; D is unresolved. This CDR3 comprises 17 residues. The germline CDR1 and CDR2 sequences are SGDLS and YYNGEE. V lost 1 base to trimming and J lost 3 bases, with 17 bases between them. In DNA, the CDR3 is TGTGCCAGCAGCGTAACCGTCCGGGTAGGCCGCTACAATGAGCAGTTCTTC. This translates into CASSVTVRVGRYNEQFF. The full variable domain, in which reference TRBV9 and TRBJ2-1 provide the parts outside the CDR3, is DSGVTQTPKHLITATGQRVTLRCSPRSGDLSVYWYQQSLDQGLQFLIQYYNGEERAKGNILERFSAQQFPDLHSELNLSSLELGDSALYFCASSVTVRVGRYNEQFFGPGTRLTVL.

The chain uses TRBV27 and TRBJ2-1, with 10 bases lining up with TRBD2. Germline V gene data show CDR1 as MNHEY and CDR2 as SMNVEV (reference sequence). V trimming: 5 bases; J trimming: 3 bases; junction bases outside the gene matches: 4. CDR3 size: 15 residues. The CDR3 DNA reads as TGTGCCAGCAGTGCACCTAGCGGGGGCTACAATGAGCAGTTCTTC. Translated: CASSAPSGGYNEQFF.

The chain carries TRBV7-2 and TRBJ2-3; the D is unclear. Per germline, CDR1 SGHTA and CDR2 FQGNSA. The CDR3 totals 12 residues. V dropped 2 bases and J dropped 7 bases, with 7 bases sitting between them. CDR3 DNA: TGTGCCAGCAGCTTAAGGGCCCATACGCAGTATTTT. This translates into CASSLRAHTQYF.

As regards this clonotype: This may stem from a read error, because a much larger clone lies one nucleotide away. The V call is TRBV2, the J call TRBJ1-4, with 8 bases that match TRBD1. The CDR3 loop spans 13 amino acids. Germline CDR1 SNHLY, CDR2 FYNNEI. CDR3 in DNA: TGTGCCAGCAGCCGAGGACAGGGTGAAAAACAGTTTTTT. This encodes CASSRGQGEKQFF.

The chain combines TRBV7-2 with TRBJ1-5; 7 nucleotides line up with TRBD1. J lost 7 bases, V lost 1 base, and 4 bases had no gene match. This CDR3 has 14 residues. Germline CDR1 and CDR2: SGHTA and FQGNSA. In DNA form, the CDR3 reads TGTGCCAGCAGCTTAGGGGGACAGTTCCAGCCCCAGCATTTT. Its translation: CASSLGGQFQPQHF.

The CDR3 region has the DNA TGTGCCAGCAGCCGAGAAGTTAGTTCGACAGTTTACAATGAGCAGTACTTC. Its translation is CASSREVSSTVYNEQYF. The chain is built from TRBV3-1 and TRBJ2-1, with a tentative D call TRBD1 (5 bases). The J call could be wrong; TRBJ2-7 is a better fit for the DNA end. This CDR3 has 17 amino acids. Germline values: CDR1 LGHDT, CDR2 YNNKEL (reference sequence).

The chain employs TRBV5-1 and TRBJ1-4; TRBD1 is a possible D gene (6 bases). Germline loops: CDR1 SGHRS, CDR2 YFSETQ. Trimming cost V 1 base and J 12 bases, with 16 bases left between them. The CDR3 covers 14 residues. CDR3 coding DNA: TGCGCCAGCAGCTTGCAGGGGAGCGGGAACGAACTGTTTTTT. This translates into CASSLQGSGNELFF.

This chain joins TRBV12-3 or TRBV12-4 and TRBJ2-2; D may be TRBD1 (5 bases). This CDR3 contains 16 residues. Trimming shortened V by 7 bases and J by 2 bases, and 17 bases separated the two germline ends. In nucleotides, the CDR3 is TGTGCCAGCACCCCATTGGGGCAGTCTAACACCGGGGAGCTGTTTTTT. Translated: CASTPLGQSNTGELFF.

This clonotype showed up just a few times. V gene TRBV20-1 combines with J gene TRBJ2-7; D may be TRBD1 (6 bases). This CDR3 spans 12 amino acids. V was shortened by 2 bases and J by 9 bases, with 14 bases between the two germline ends. Germline V gene lookup returns CDR1 DFQATT and CDR2 SNEGSKA (reference sequence). CDR3 sequence reads: CSARRDTQGQYF. The CDR3 bases are TGCAGTGCTAGAAGGGACACTCAGGGGCAGTACTTC.

The rearrangement uses TRBV7-2 and TRBJ2-7, with 12 bases matching TRBD2. The CDR3 is 14 amino acids. CDR1 and CDR2 from the germline V gene are SGHTA and FQGNSA. V lost 4 bases, J lost 4 bases, and 2 bases stayed unmatched. The CDR3 DNA reads as TGTGCCAGCAGCTGGACTAGCGGGGAGTACGAGCAGTACTTC. Translation gives CASSWTSGEYEQYF. Filled out from reference TRBV7-2 and TRBJ2-7, the complete variable domain reads GAGVSQSPSNKVTEKGKDVELRCDPISGHTALYWYRQSLGQGLEFLIYFQGNSAPDKSGLPSDRFSAERTGGSVSTLTIQRTQQEDSAVYLCASSWTSGEYEQYFGPGTRLTVT.

This clonotype was counted a few times. V usage is TRBV6-5 and J usage is TRBJ1-1, with a possible D match to TRBD1 (5 bases). From germline, CDR1 is MNHEY and CDR2 SVGAGI. The CDR3 has 15 amino acids. Trimming removed 2 bases from V and 3 bases from J, with 13 bases in between. CDR3 DNA: TGTGCCAGCAGTTACGGAGGGCTGGGGGACACTGAAGCTTTCTTT. This sequence encodes CASSYGGLGDTEAFF.

This clonotype was counted between two and nine times. The chain joins TRBV11-2 to TRBJ2-7, with D perhaps TRBD1 (7 bases). Trimming took off 4 bases at V and 4 bases at J, with 17 bases between the two ends. The CDR3 has 15 residues. The germline CDR1 and CDR2 sequences are SGHAT and FQNNGV. The CDR3, as DNA: TGTGCCAGCAGCTCTACTCAGGGGGGCGGGTACGAGCAGTACTTC. Translated: CASSSTQGGGYEQYF.

The genes are TRBV4-1 and TRBJ1-1; 8 nucleotides line up with TRBD1. V lost 0 bases and J lost 1; bases outside the gene matches: 10. The CDR3 is 18 amino acids. CDR1 is MGHRA, CDR2 YSYEKL, per germline. The CDR3 spells CASSQEWGTGTGNTEAFF. CDR3 coding DNA: TGCGCCAGCAGCCAAGAATGGGGAACCGGGACAGGGAACACTGAAGCTTTCTTT.

The sample holds many counts of this clonotype. The V and J genes are TRBV20-1 and TRBJ2-7; the D is unclear. CDR1 is DFQATT, CDR2 SNEGSKA, per germline (reference sequence). This CDR3 spans 14 amino acids. Trimming removed 2 bases from V and 2 bases from J, with 13 bases in between. The CDR3 DNA reads as TGCAGTGCTAGATTAATCGACAATCCCTACGAGCAGTACTTC. It translates to CSARLIDNPYEQYF.

This clonotype was seen a few times. CDR3 nucleotides: TGTGCCAGCAGTTATACGGCAAGTTTGAACACTGAAGCTTTCTTT. Its protein product is CASSYTASLNTEAFF. This sequence joins TRBV6-5 and TRBJ1-1; the D is unclear. In germline, CDR1 is MNHEY, CDR2 SVGAGI. The length of the CDR3 is 15 residues. The V gene lost 3 bases and the J gene lost 0 bases, with 11 bases spanning the gap.